These 31 T cell receptor beta chains were sequenced from one sample in a study of CD4 T cells in relation to SARS-CoV-2 and coronaviruses. Generated by immunoSEQ multiplex PCR, the TCRdb table keeps only in-frame clones and is missing some. This table has roughly 63,000 clones, less than 95% appearing once. CD4+ T cells from unexposed donors were obtained before the COVID-19 pandemic (2011-2018). Material: naive CD4+ T cells from PBMCs. Subset defined: naive CD4+ T cells isolated by negative enrichment. The receptors derive from a human donor in good health.

The chain employs TRBV2 and TRBJ2-7, with 10 bases matching TRBD2. Germline lookup yields CDR1 SNHLY and CDR2 FYNNEI. The CDR3 loop spans 12 amino acids. The V and J ends lost 6 bases and 6 bases, in that order; junction bases with no gene match: 2. The CDR3 sequence is CASRGLAAEQYF. The CDR3 nucleotides are TGTGCCAGCAGAGGACTAGCGGCCGAGCAGTACTTC. Variable domain in full (rest from reference TRBV2 and TRBJ2-7): EPEVTQTPSHQVTQMGQEVILRCVPISNHLYFYWYRQILGQKVEFLVSFYNNEISEKSEIFDDQFSVERPDGSNFTLKIRSTKLEDSAMYFCASRGLAAEQYFGPGTRLTVT.

The chain has TRBV5-5 and TRBJ2-7; 13 positions agree with TRBD2. V lost 4 bases and J lost 2; bases outside the gene matches: 3. Germline assignment: CDR1 SGHKS and CDR2 YYEKEE (reference sequence). This CDR3 is 15 amino acids long. The CDR3 here is CASSPGTSGTYEQYF. The DNA of the CDR3 is TGTGCCAGCAGCCCCGGGACTAGCGGGACCTACGAGCAGTACTTC.

This clone has just one count. This rearrangement joins TRBV25-1 to TRBJ2-7; no clear D. In germline, CDR1 is MGHDK, CDR2 SYGVNS. V was pared by 3 bases and J by 0 bases, with 9 bases between. CDR3 size: 14 residues. CDR3 region: CASSDRVSSYEQYF. The CDR3 region has the DNA TGTGCCAGCAGTGACCGGGTAAGCTCCTACGAGCAGTACTTC.

This chain links TRBV5-1 with TRBJ2-5, with no clear D. This CDR3 is built from 12 residues. V shed 0 bases and J shed 10 bases, with 10 bases lying between them. CDR1 SGHRS and CDR2 YFSETQ come from the germline V gene. CDR3 sequence (DNA): TGCGCCAGCAGCTTGGGTATGGCGGTCCAGTACTTC. Encoded protein: CASSLGMAVQYF.

The rearrangement joins TRBV19 to TRBJ1-3, with D uncertain. Germline assignment: CDR1 LNHDA and CDR2 SQIVND (reference sequence). The V and J ends lost 5 bases and 5 bases respectively, with 13 bases between them. The CDR3 runs 14 residues. CDR3 region: CASSPDGSRNTIYF. CDR3 coding DNA: TGTGCCAGTAGTCCGGACGGGTCAAGAAACACCATATATTTT.

This chain uses TRBV18 with TRBJ2-3; tentative D call: TRBD2 (5 bases). The CDR3 contains 14 residues. Germline V gene data show CDR1 as KGHSH and CDR2 as LQKENI. V dropped 3 bases and J dropped 3 bases, with 10 bases sitting between them. The CDR3 DNA follows: TGTGCCAGCTCACCGGGTAGCGATACAGATACGCAGTATTTT. It yields the protein CASSPGSDTDTQYF.

In DNA, the CDR3 is TGTGCCAGCTCACCGTACGGACCTGGAAACACCATATATTTT. It translates to CASSPYGPGNTIYF. V usage is TRBV18 and J usage is TRBJ1-3, with D unresolved. The V end was cut by 3 bases, the J end by 2 bases, with 8 bases between. The CDR3 covers 14 residues. CDR1 is KGHSH, CDR2 LQKENI, per germline.

V and J are TRBV28 and TRBJ2-7; TRBD2 is a possible D gene (7 bases). This CDR3 contains 14 residues. V was trimmed by 2 bases and J by 7 bases, leaving 15 bases between them. The germline CDR1 and CDR2 sequences are MDHEN and SYDVKM. The DNA of the CDR3 is TGTGCCAGCAGTTTAATCGGGGGGCAAAGAGAGCAGTACTTC. Its protein is CASSLIGGQREQYF.

The chain links TRBV5-1 to TRBJ2-3; 12 nucleotides agree with TRBD2. V shed 4 bases and J 6 bases; nucleotides not matched to a gene: 9. The CDR3 runs to 16 residues. Germline V lookup: CDR1 SGHRS, CDR2 YFSETQ. CDR3 DNA sequence: TGCGCCAGCAGCCCCTCTAGCGGGAGGGCCGTGGATACGCAGTATTTT. This codes for CASSPSSGRAVDTQYF.

V usage is TRBV3-1 (or the pseudogene TRBV3-2) and J usage is TRBJ1-6, with D unclear. Looked up from germline, CDR1 is LGHDT and CDR2 is YNNKEL (reference sequence). This CDR3 contains 14 residues. The ends were cut back, 5 bases at V and 1 base at J, with 6 bases in the middle. The CDR3 coding sequence is TGTGCCAGCAGCTCTGAGTCCTATAATTCACCCCTCCACTTT. Its protein product is CASSSESYNSPLHF.

This chain links TRBV7-6 with TRBJ1-4; D ambiguous. Germline CDR1 and CDR2: SGHVS and FNYEAQ. This CDR3 is built from 16 residues. Trimming stripped 1 base from V and 5 bases from J, with 14 bases between. CDR3 DNA sequence: TGTGCCAGCAGCTTAGGATTAGCGGGTACAAATGAAAAACTGTTTTTT. Translation gives CASSLGLAGTNEKLFF.

The V and J genes are TRBV27 and TRBJ2-1; 10 bases map to TRBD2. The trim removed 2 bases at V and 5 bases at J, leaving 6 bases unmatched. Germline assignment: CDR1 MNHEY and CDR2 SMNVEV (reference sequence). The CDR3 is 16 amino acids. This chain's CDR3 is CASSLPRTSGNNEQFF. CDR3 in DNA: TGTGCCAGCAGTTTACCCCGGACTAGCGGAAACAATGAGCAGTTCTTC.

This clone was seen once. The chain carries TRBV5-1 and TRBJ2-7, with TRBD1 matching 9 bases. CDR1 and CDR2 (germline): SGHRS, YFSETQ. The CDR3 consists of 16 residues. J was trimmed by 1 base and V by 3 bases; bases with no gene match: 8. The CDR3 sequence: CASSSPPGQGSYEQYF. The CDR3 coding sequence is TGCGCCAGCAGCTCGCCGCCGGGACAGGGTTCCTACGAGCAGTACTTC.

The chain links TRBV19 to TRBJ2-7; 9 bases line up with TRBD1. V was clipped by 4 bases and J by 2 bases; unmatched bases: 9. Germline V gene data show CDR1 as LNHDA and CDR2 as SQIVND (reference sequence). CDR3 length: 16 amino acids. This CDR3 reads CASSTSTGGDPYEQYF. CDR3 nucleotides: TGTGCCAGTAGTACCAGCACAGGGGGCGACCCCTACGAGCAGTACTTC.

The chain links TRBV15 to TRBJ1-2; D ambiguous. The CDR3 has 12 residues. Germline V gene sequence: CDR1 LNHNV, CDR2 YYDKDF (reference sequence). V was cut by 0 bases and J by 9 bases, with 8 bases left in between. DNA of the CDR3: TGTGCCACCAGCAGAGATCTTGTACGCTACACCTTC. Protein sequence: CATSRDLVRYTF.

The chain couples TRBV29-1 to TRBJ2-1, with 8 bases aligning to TRBD1. CDR1 is SQVTM and CDR2 is ANQGSEA in the germline V gene. This CDR3 is built from 15 residues. The V segment lost 4 bases and the J segment 0 bases; nucleotides outside the gene matches: 5. In DNA form, the CDR3 reads TGCAGCGTTGGGGGACAGGTTAGCTCCTACAATGAGCAGTTCTTC. It translates to CSVGGQVSSYNEQFF.

V and J are TRBV7-3 and TRBJ2-1, with TRBD2 identical over 9 bases. V was pared by 8 bases and J by 2 bases, with 13 bases of the junction left unmatched. The V gene's germline CDR1 is SGHTA and CDR2 FQGTGA. The CDR3 totals 17 residues. CDR3: CASASNRREGPYNEQFF. The CDR3 coding sequence is TGTGCCAGCGCTTCTAATCGGCGGGAGGGCCCCTACAATGAGCAGTTCTTC.

This sequence joins TRBV6-1 and TRBJ2-2, with 8 bases that match TRBD2. V lost 1 base and J lost 4; bases outside the gene matches: 2. The CDR3 is made up of 15 amino acids. Germline V CDR1 and CDR2: MNHNS, SASEGT. CDR3 region: CASSEGLAITGELFF. The CDR3 nucleotides are TGTGCCAGCAGTGAAGGACTAGCGATCACCGGGGAGCTGTTTTTT.

The J gene is TRBJ2-6, the V gene TRBV30; D gene uncertain. Germline CDR1 and CDR2: GTSNPN and SVGIG (reference sequence). CDR3 length: 12 residues. V lost 1 base and J lost 4, with 2 bases in between. The CDR3 DNA follows: TGTGCCTGGAGTGCCGGGGCCAACGTCCTGACTTTC. Protein: CAWSAGANVLTF.

The chain uses TRBV12-3 or TRBV12-4 and TRBJ2-7; weak D call: TRBD1 (6 bases). This CDR3 region has 13 residues. With 3 bases removed from V and 2 bases from J, the gap between germline ends came to 8 bases. CDR3 sequence (DNA): TGTGCCAGCAGTTTCAGGGGAACCTACGAGCAGTACTTC. This gives the protein CASSFRGTYEQYF.

Regarding this clone: An end of the junction does not agree with germline; a read error may underlie this. This sequence joins TRBV6-2 or TRBV6-3 and TRBJ1-2, with D tentatively TRBD1 (5 bases). This CDR3 spans 15 amino acids. CDR1 MNHEY and CDR2 SVGEGT come from the germline V gene. Here the CDR3 reads CASSQRGTANYGYTF. DNA of the CDR3: TGTGCCAGCAGCCAGCGCGGGACGGCTAATTATGGCTACACCTTC.

This chain links TRBV6-5 with TRBJ1-5; D not resolved. The CDR3 is 15 residues long. V gave up 6 bases and J gave up 2 bases, with 14 bases separating them. Germline values: CDR1 MNHEY, CDR2 SVGAGI. DNA for the CDR3: TGTGCCAGCAGCTCCGATATTCCACGCAATCAGCCCCAGCATTTT. Amino acids: CASSSDIPRNQPQHF.

This clone was found once. The chain employs TRBV6-2 or TRBV6-3 and TRBJ1-1; D is ambiguous. Per the germline V gene, CDR1 is MNHEY and CDR2 is SVGEGT. This CDR3 region has 12 residues. Trimming cost V 4 bases and J 7 bases, with 10 bases left between them. The CDR3 is CASSFDWGEAFF. The CDR3 DNA sequence: TGTGCCAGCAGTTTCGACTGGGGTGAAGCTTTCTTT.

The chain combines TRBV13 with TRBJ2-1; 15 bases agree with TRBD2. Germline CDR1 and CDR2: PRHDT and FYEKMQ (reference sequence). V shed 4 bases, J shed 6 bases, and the junction held 4 bases outside the gene matches. The CDR3 contains 16 residues. CDR3 coding DNA: TGTGCCAGCAGCTCATGGACTAGCGGGAGGGTCAATGAGCAGTTCTTC. Its protein product is CASSSWTSGRVNEQFF. The full variable domain, in which reference TRBV13 and TRBJ2-1 provide the parts outside the CDR3, is AAGVIQSPRHLIKEKRETATLKCYPIPRHDTVYWYQQGPGQDPQFLISFYEKMQSDKGSIPDRFSAQQFSDYHSELNMSSLELGDSALYFCASSSWTSGRVNEQFFGPGTRLTVL.

The chain is built from TRBV5-1 and TRBJ1-1, with D unclear. CDR3 length: 14 residues. Per germline, CDR1 SGHRS and CDR2 YFSETQ. V was shortened by 0 bases and J by 1 base, with 7 bases between the two germline ends. The CDR3 DNA follows: TGCGCCAGCAGCTTGGCGGCCGCGAACACTGAAGCTTTCTTT. As protein: CASSLAAANTEAFF.

The genes are TRBV12-3 or TRBV12-4 and TRBJ2-7; 7 bases fit TRBD1. This CDR3 contains 12 residues. With V trimmed by 3 bases and J by 4 bases, 0 bases remained unmatched. CDR3 in amino acids: CASSLTGYEQYF. As DNA, the CDR3 is TGTGCCAGCAGTTTGACAGGGTACGAGCAGTACTTC.

This clone has a single count. The chain carries TRBV28 and TRBJ1-2; D possibly corresponds to TRBD1 (6 bases). CDR1 and CDR2 (germline): MDHEN, SYDVKM. V shed 6 bases and J shed 8 bases, with 25 bases lying between them. The CDR3 consists of 16 residues. The CDR3 reads CASRPTNSGGFGGYTF. The DNA for the CDR3 is TGTGCCAGCAGACCTACCAATTCTGGGGGCTTCGGGGGCTACACCTTC.

This rearrangement joins TRBV7-8 to TRBJ1-6; no firm D call. Germline CDR1 reads SGHVS; CDR2 reads FQNEAQ. The CDR3 contains 12 residues. Trimming took 3 bases from V and 12 from J, leaving 9 bases between them. CDR3 sequence: CASSFTPEPLHF. The CDR3 DNA is TGTGCCAGCAGCTTCACCCCGGAACCCCTCCACTTT.

This clone was counted once. The chain recombines TRBV7-2 with TRBJ1-1; 7 bases match TRBD1. CDR1 and CDR2 (germline): SGHTA, FQGNSA. The CDR3 length is 17 residues. V was clipped by 1 base and J by 4 bases; unmatched bases: 12. The CDR3 is CASSLEGGPRGATEAFF. CDR3 bases: TGTGCCAGCAGCTTAGAAGGGGGCCCCAGGGGTGCCACTGAAGCTTTCTTT.

The chain has TRBV10-1 and TRBJ2-7; 11 positions match TRBD2. J lost 1 base, V lost 8 bases, and 7 bases had no gene match. Germline loops: CDR1 WNHNN, CDR2 SYGVQD (reference sequence). This CDR3 region has 15 residues. CDR3: CASSTGTSGSYEQYF. CDR3 in DNA: TGCGCCAGCTCTACGGGGACTAGCGGTTCCTACGAGCAGTACTTC.

V is TRBV19 and J is TRBJ1-5; possible D gene TRBD1, 5 bases. This CDR3 contains 14 residues. Germline V gene sequence: CDR1 LNHDA, CDR2 SQIVND (reference sequence). The germline V and J ends were trimmed by 3 bases and 6 bases, with 12 bases remaining between them. CDR3 amino acids: CASSIGTLGQPQHF. The CDR3 DNA reads as TGTGCCAGTAGTATCGGGACGCTTGGTCAGCCCCAGCATTTT.